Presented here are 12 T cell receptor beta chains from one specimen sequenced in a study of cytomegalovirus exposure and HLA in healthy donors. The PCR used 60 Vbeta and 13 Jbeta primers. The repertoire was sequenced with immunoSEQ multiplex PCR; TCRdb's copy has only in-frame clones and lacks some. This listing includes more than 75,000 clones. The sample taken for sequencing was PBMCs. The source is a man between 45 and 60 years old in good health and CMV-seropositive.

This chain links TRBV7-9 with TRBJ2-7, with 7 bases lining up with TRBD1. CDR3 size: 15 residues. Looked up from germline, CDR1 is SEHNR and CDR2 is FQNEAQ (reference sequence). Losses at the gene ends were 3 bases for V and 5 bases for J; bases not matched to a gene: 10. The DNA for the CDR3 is TGTGCCAGCAGCTTCGGACAGGTCCAAGAGAACGAGCAGTACGTC. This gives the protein CASSFGQVQENEQYV.

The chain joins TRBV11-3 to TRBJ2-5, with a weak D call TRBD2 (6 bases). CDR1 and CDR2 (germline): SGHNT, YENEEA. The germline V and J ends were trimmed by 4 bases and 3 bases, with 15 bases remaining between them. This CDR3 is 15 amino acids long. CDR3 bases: TGTGCCAGCAGCTCCGCCTATCAGCGGGAAGAGACCCAGTACTTC. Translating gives CASSSAYQREETQYF.

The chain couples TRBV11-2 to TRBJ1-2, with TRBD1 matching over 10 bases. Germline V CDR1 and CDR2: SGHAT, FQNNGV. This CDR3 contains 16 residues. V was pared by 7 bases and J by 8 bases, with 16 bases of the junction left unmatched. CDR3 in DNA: TGTGCCAGCAACATCGGACCGGGACAGGGGCCGAGGGGCTACACCTTC. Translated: CASNIGPGQGPRGYTF.

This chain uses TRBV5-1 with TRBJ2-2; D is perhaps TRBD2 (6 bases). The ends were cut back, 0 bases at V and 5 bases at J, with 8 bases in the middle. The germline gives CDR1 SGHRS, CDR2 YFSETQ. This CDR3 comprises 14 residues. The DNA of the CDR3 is TGCGCCAGCAGCTTGGGGGGGACTACCGGGGAGCTGTTTTTT. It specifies CASSLGGTTGELFF.

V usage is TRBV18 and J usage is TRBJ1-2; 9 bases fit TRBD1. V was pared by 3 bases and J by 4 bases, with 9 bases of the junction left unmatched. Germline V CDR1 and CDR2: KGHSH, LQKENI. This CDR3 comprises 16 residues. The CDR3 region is CASSPGTGTSFYGYTF. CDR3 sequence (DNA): TGTGCCAGCTCACCCGGGACAGGGACGTCATTCTATGGCTACACCTTC.

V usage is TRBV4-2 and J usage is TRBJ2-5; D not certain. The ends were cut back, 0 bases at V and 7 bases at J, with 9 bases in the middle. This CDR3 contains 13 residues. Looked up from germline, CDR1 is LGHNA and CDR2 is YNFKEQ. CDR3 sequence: CASSQEAGGTQYF. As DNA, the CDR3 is TGTGCCAGCAGCCAAGAAGCCGGTGGGACCCAGTACTTC.

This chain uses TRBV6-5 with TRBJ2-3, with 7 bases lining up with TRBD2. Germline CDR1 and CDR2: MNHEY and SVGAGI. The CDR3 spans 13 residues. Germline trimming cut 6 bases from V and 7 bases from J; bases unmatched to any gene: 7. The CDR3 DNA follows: TGTGCCAGCAGGAGAACGACTAGCCATACGCAGTATTTT. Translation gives CASRRTTSHTQYF.

CDR3 protein: CASRANSFMNTEAFF. The CDR3 DNA is TGCGCCAGCAGGGCAAATTCCTTCATGAACACTGAAGCTTTCTTT. V gene TRBV10-2 combines with J gene TRBJ1-1, with D uncertain. The V end lost 6 bases, the J end lost 0 bases, and 14 bases lay between the germline ends. This CDR3 is built from 15 residues. Germline V gene sequence: CDR1 WSHSY, CDR2 SAAADI.

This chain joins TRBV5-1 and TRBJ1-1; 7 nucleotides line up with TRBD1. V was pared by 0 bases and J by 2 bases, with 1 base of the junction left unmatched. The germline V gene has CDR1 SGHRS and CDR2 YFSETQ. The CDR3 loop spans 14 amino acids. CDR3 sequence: CASSLDRGNTEAFF. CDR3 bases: TGCGCCAGCAGCTTGGACAGGGGTAACACTGAAGCTTTCTTT.

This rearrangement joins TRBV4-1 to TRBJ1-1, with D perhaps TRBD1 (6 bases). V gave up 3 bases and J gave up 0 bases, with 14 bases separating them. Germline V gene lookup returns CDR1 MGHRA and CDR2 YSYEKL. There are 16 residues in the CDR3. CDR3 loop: CASSHPGTFMNTEAFF. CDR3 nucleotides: TGCGCCAGCAGCCATCCCGGGACATTCATGAACACTGAAGCTTTCTTT.

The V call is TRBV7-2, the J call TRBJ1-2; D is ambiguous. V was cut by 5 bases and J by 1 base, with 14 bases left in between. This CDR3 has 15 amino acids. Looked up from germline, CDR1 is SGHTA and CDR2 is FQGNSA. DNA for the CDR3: TGTGCCAGCAGCAGCGGGTTCGGGATTAACTATGGCTACACCTTC. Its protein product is CASSSGFGINYGYTF.

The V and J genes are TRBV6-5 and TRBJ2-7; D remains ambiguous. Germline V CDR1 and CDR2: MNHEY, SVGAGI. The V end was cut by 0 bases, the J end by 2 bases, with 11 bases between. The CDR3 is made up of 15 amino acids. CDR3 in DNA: TGTGCCAGCAGTTACTCGAGAGGATATACCTACGAGCAGTACTTC. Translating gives CASSYSRGYTYEQYF.